A selection of T cell receptor beta chains follows, all from one sample in a study of blood T cell repertoires in COVID-19. Only in-frame clones appear in the TCRdb table, and some are missing; sequencing was by immunoSEQ multiplex PCR. The sample carries a few hundred thousand clones, approximately 89% recorded once. The specimen sequenced was peripheral blood. The receptors here all came from a woman in her twenties or thirties with COVID-19, enrolled during active disease. The CDR3 runs from the conserved cysteine through the conserved F or W. A D gene is named only where the DNA matches it firmly. Size is omitted from some rows. Given values are once, few, many or a class for expanded clones.

v_gene: TRBV6-5; d_gene: NA; j_gene: TRBJ1-1; abundance: NA; CDR3aa: CASSYFGLETEAFF; CDR3nt: TGTGCCAGCAGTTATTTTGGGCTTGAGACTGAAGCTTTCTTT
v_gene: TRBV7-9; d_gene: NA; j_gene: TRBJ1-2; abundance: NA; CDR3aa: CASSSTLREGGYTF; CDR3nt: TGTGCCAGCAGCTCCACCCTAAGGGAGGGAGGCTACACCTTC
v_gene: TRBV27; d_gene: TRBD1; j_gene: TRBJ2-1; abundance: once; CDR3aa: CASSLGVGTGQGDEQFF; CDR3nt: TGTGCCAGCAGTTTAGGCGTCGGGACAGGTCAAGGGGATGAGCAGTTCTTC
v_gene: TRBV21-1; d_gene: NA; j_gene: TRBJ1-1; abundance: NA; CDR3aa: CASSSQQGSTEAFF; CDR3nt: TGTGCCAGCAGCAGCCAACAGGGAAGTACTGAAGCTTTCTTT
v_gene: TRBV5-1; d_gene: TRBD1; j_gene: TRBJ1-2; abundance: NA; CDR3aa: CASSYRDRSGYTF; CDR3nt: TGCGCCAGCAGCTACCGGGACAGAAGTGGCTACACCTTC
v_gene: TRBV6-5; d_gene: NA; j_gene: TRBJ1-2; abundance: once; CDR3aa: CASSYGGNYGYTF; CDR3nt: TGTGCCAGCAGTTACGGAGGGAACTATGGCTACACCTTC
v_gene: TRBV7-8; d_gene: TRBD1; j_gene: TRBJ1-1; abundance: NA; CDR3aa: CASSLVYQGAPAFF; CDR3nt: TGTGCCAGCAGCTTAGTGTACCAGGGGGCCCCGGCTTTCTTT
v_gene: TRBV27; d_gene: TRBD1; j_gene: TRBJ1-2; abundance: once; CDR3aa: CASSFPGGSGYTF; CDR3nt: TGTGCCAGCAGTTTCCCAGGGGGATCTGGCTACACCTTC
v_gene: TRBV5-6; d_gene: NA; j_gene: TRBJ2-7; abundance: NA; CDR3aa: CASSPPTGPSYYEQYF; CDR3nt: TGTGCCAGCAGCCCCCCCACAGGACCAAGCTACTACGAGCAGTACTTC
v_gene: TRBV5-1; d_gene: NA; j_gene: TRBJ2-2; abundance: NA; CDR3aa: CASSADLWQLRPGELFF; CDR3nt: TGCGCCAGCAGCGCGGACTTATGGCAGTTAAGGCCCGGGGAGCTGTTTTTT
v_gene: TRBV28; d_gene: NA; j_gene: TRBJ1-1; abundance: NA; CDR3aa: CASSSLADTEAFF; CDR3nt: TGTGCCAGCAGTTCGCTAGCTGACACTGAAGCTTTCTTT
v_gene: TRBV4-2; d_gene: TRBD2; j_gene: TRBJ2-5; abundance: NA; CDR3aa: CASSQDSITSGQQETQYF; CDR3nt: TGTGCCAGCAGCCAAGATAGCATCACTAGCGGGCAACAAGAGACCCAGTACTTC
v_gene: TRBV18; d_gene: NA; j_gene: TRBJ1-2; abundance: NA; CDR3aa: CASSPSVTGHYGYTF; CDR3nt: TGTGCCAGCTCACCCTCTGTGACAGGACACTATGGCTACACCTTC
v_gene: TRBV11-1; d_gene: NA; j_gene: TRBJ2-7; abundance: NA; CDR3aa: CASSTTGSSYEQYF; CDR3nt: TGTGCCAGCAGTACAACAGGGAGCTCCTACGAGCAGTACTTC
v_gene: TRBV6-1; d_gene: TRBD2; j_gene: TRBJ2-7; abundance: NA; CDR3aa: CASSEPTSGVDEQYF; CDR3nt: TGTGCCAGCAGTGAACCGACTAGCGGGGTGGACGAGCAGTACTTC
v_gene: TRBV27; d_gene: TRBD1; j_gene: TRBJ1-6; abundance: NA; CDR3aa: CASSLTGVGRAPLHF; CDR3nt: TGTGCCAGCAGTTTGACAGGGGTGGGGAGGGCACCCCTCCACTTT
v_gene: TRBV9; d_gene: NA; j_gene: TRBJ2-2; abundance: NA; CDR3aa: CASSVRSGWTGELFF; CDR3nt: TGTGCCAGCAGCGTAAGGTCGGGTTGGACCGGGGAGCTGTTTTTT
v_gene: TRBV19; d_gene: TRBD1; j_gene: TRBJ1-5; abundance: NA; CDR3aa: CASSTPGQLLPQHF; CDR3nt: TGTGCCAGTAGTACCCCGGGACAGCTCCTGCCCCAGCATTTT
v_gene: TRBV2; d_gene: TRBD1; j_gene: TRBJ2-1; abundance: NA; CDR3aa: CASGGRQGVLEYNEQFF; CDR3nt: TGTGCCAGCGGAGGCCGACAGGGGGTGTTGGAATACAATGAGCAGTTCTTC
v_gene: TRBV27; d_gene: TRBD2; j_gene: TRBJ2-1; abundance: NA; CDR3aa: CASRGGLAVYNEQFF; CDR3nt: TGTGCCAGCAGGGGTGGACTAGCGGTCTACAATGAGCAGTTCTTC
v_gene: TRBV18; d_gene: NA; j_gene: TRBJ1-3; abundance: NA; CDR3aa: CASSPQLSGNTIYF; CDR3nt: TGTGCCAGCTCACCTCAACTCTCTGGAAACACCATATATTTT
v_gene: TRBV10-1; d_gene: NA; j_gene: TRBJ2-3; abundance: NA; CDR3aa: CASSRRVDTQYF; CDR3nt: TGCGCCAGCTCCAGGAGGGTAGATACGCAGTATTTT
v_gene: TRBV7-2; d_gene: NA; j_gene: TRBJ2-1; abundance: NA; CDR3aa: CASSLGGGLYNEQFF; CDR3nt: TGTGCCAGCAGCCTGGGAGGAGGCCTCTACAATGAGCAGTTCTTC
v_gene: TRBV6-5; d_gene: NA; j_gene: TRBJ2-7; abundance: NA; CDR3aa: CASTPRGLSYEQYF; CDR3nt: TGTGCCAGCACCCCAAGGGGACTGTCCTACGAGCAGTACTTC
v_gene: TRBV7-2; d_gene: NA; j_gene: TRBJ1-1; abundance: NA; CDR3aa: CASSLAGAPTAEAFF; CDR3nt: TGTGCCAGCAGTCTTGCGGGGGCTCCGACCGCTGAAGCTTTCTTT
v_gene: TRBV7-9; d_gene: TRBD1; j_gene: TRBJ1-2; abundance: few; CDR3aa: CASSPPGTDGYTF; CDR3nt: TGTGCCAGCAGCCCGCCCGGGACAGATGGCTACACCTTC
v_gene: TRBV19; d_gene: NA; j_gene: TRBJ1-5; abundance: NA; CDR3aa: CASSTSGVSQPQHF; CDR3nt: TGTGCCAGTAGTACCTCAGGGGTAAGTCAGCCCCAGCATTTT
v_gene: TRBV4-1; d_gene: NA; j_gene: TRBJ1-4; abundance: NA; CDR3aa: CASSQDSGLGEKLFF; CDR3nt: TGCGCCAGCAGCCAAGATTCAGGGTTAGGTGAAAAACTGTTTTTT
v_gene: TRBV12-3/TRBV12-4; d_gene: NA; j_gene: TRBJ1-2; abundance: NA; CDR3aa: CASSFGGHGYTF; CDR3nt: TGTGCCAGCAGTTTTGGGGGCCATGGCTACACCTTC
v_gene: TRBV29-1; d_gene: NA; j_gene: TRBJ2-1; abundance: NA; CDR3aa: CSGVITGPLNEQFF; CDR3nt: TGCAGCGGGGTCATAACAGGGCCGCTCAATGAGCAGTTCTTC
v_gene: TRBV12-3/TRBV12-4; d_gene: TRBD1; j_gene: TRBJ1-2; abundance: NA; CDR3aa: CASSLYRGYGYTF; CDR3nt: TGTGCCAGCAGTTTATACAGGGGCTATGGCTACACCTTC
v_gene: TRBV4-1; d_gene: NA; j_gene: TRBJ2-7; abundance: NA; CDR3aa: CASSPRDSREQYF; CDR3nt: TGCGCCAGCAGCCCCCGGGACTCTCGGGAGCAGTACTTC
v_gene: TRBV29-1; d_gene: NA; j_gene: TRBJ2-1; abundance: NA; CDR3aa: CSVRNDYRYNEQFF; CDR3nt: TGCAGCGTTCGGAATGACTACCGATACAATGAGCAGTTCTTC
v_gene: TRBV21-1; d_gene: NA; j_gene: TRBJ1-2; abundance: NA; CDR3aa: CASSTRTEQANYGYTF; CDR3nt: TGTGCCAGCAGCACCCGGACTGAGCAGGCCAACTATGGCTACACCTTC
v_gene: TRBV19; d_gene: NA; j_gene: TRBJ1-5; abundance: NA; CDR3aa: CASQGPGQPQHF; CDR3nt: TGTGCCAGTCAGGGTCCGGGTCAGCCCCAGCATTTT
v_gene: TRBV11-2; d_gene: TRBD2; j_gene: TRBJ2-5; abundance: NA; CDR3aa: CASSPGASGGPKETQYF; CDR3nt: TGTGCCAGCAGTCCAGGGGCTAGCGGGGGGCCAAAAGAGACCCAGTACTTC
v_gene: TRBV6-5; d_gene: TRBD1; j_gene: TRBJ1-1; abundance: NA; CDR3aa: CASSNRDRGTEAFF; CDR3nt: TGTGCCAGCAGTAACCGGGACAGAGGGACTGAAGCTTTCTTT
v_gene: TRBV7-9; d_gene: NA; j_gene: TRBJ1-1; abundance: NA; CDR3aa: CASKDGTMNTEAFF; CDR3nt: TGTGCCAGCAAGGATGGGACAATGAACACTGAAGCTTTCTTT
v_gene: TRBV7-6; d_gene: NA; j_gene: TRBJ1-1; abundance: NA; CDR3aa: CASSLGGGPGTEAFF; CDR3nt: TGTGCCAGCAGCTTAGGAGGGGGACCGGGAACTGAAGCTTTCTTT
v_gene: TRBV4-1; d_gene: NA; j_gene: TRBJ1-1; abundance: few; CDR3aa: CASSQEPGNMNTEAFF; CDR3nt: TGCGCCAGCAGCCAAGAGCCAGGGAACATGAACACTGAAGCTTTCTTT
v_gene: TRBV6-5; d_gene: NA; j_gene: TRBJ2-1; abundance: NA; CDR3aa: CASSYSRSSSYNEQFF; CDR3nt: TGTGCCAGCAGTTACTCGCGGTCGAGCTCCTACAATGAGCAGTTCTTC
v_gene: TRBV12-3/TRBV12-4; d_gene: NA; j_gene: TRBJ2-5; abundance: once; CDR3aa: CASSPSRETQYF; CDR3nt: TGTGCCAGCAGTCCGTCCAGAGAGACCCAGTACTTC